These 10 T cell receptor beta chains came from one sample sequenced in a study of fetal regulatory T cell absence and autoimmunity. TCRdb keeps only in-frame clones here, not all; method: immunoSEQ multiplex PCR. In the table there are 95,000 or so clones, about three quarters of which are singletons. Sequenced input: pancreas tissue. These receptors were taken from a male donor with IPEX syndrome.

The genes are TRBV2 and TRBJ2-3; 7 bases are shared with TRBD2. The CDR3 loop spans 18 amino acids. Germline CDR1 and CDR2: SNHLY and FYNNEI. The V and J ends lost 8 bases and 2 bases, in that order; junction bases with no gene match: 19. CDR3 sequence reads: CASQRGPGGLLFTDTQYF. In nucleotides, the CDR3 is TGTGCCAGCCAAAGAGGCCCGGGGGGACTACTCTTCACAGATACGCAGTATTTT.

A single count supports this clone. The rearrangement links TRBV10-3 to TRBJ1-1; maybe TRBD1 (5 bases). The CDR3 has 16 amino acids. V was clipped by 4 bases and J by 4 bases, with 19 bases between them. The germline V gene encodes CDR1 ENHRY and CDR2 SYGVKD. The CDR3 DNA reads TGTGCCATCAGTGTGGGGCCTGGGCAGCTAGTCACTGAAGCTTTCTTT. Translating it yields CAISVGPGQLVTEAFF.

J is TRBJ1-1 and V is TRBV10-3; maybe TRBD1 (5 bases). Germline CDR1 ENHRY, CDR2 SYGVKD. CDR3 length equals 14 residues. Trimming shortened V by 4 bases and J by 3 bases, and 12 bases separated the two germline ends. CDR3: CAISVFGADTEAFF. The CDR3 DNA reads TGTGCCATCAGTGTGTTTGGGGCGGACACTGAAGCTTTCTTT.

The chain links TRBV5-8 to TRBJ2-3; the match to TRBD2 covers 8 bases. Per the germline V gene, CDR1 is SGHTS and CDR2 is YDEGEE. The CDR3 extends over 18 amino acids. J lost 4 bases, V lost 2 bases, and 15 bases had no gene match. This CDR3 reads CASSFSPAGGPFADTQYF. In nucleotides, the CDR3 is TGTGCCAGCAGCTTCAGCCCCGCGGGGGGTCCGTTCGCAGATACGCAGTATTTT.

The chain couples TRBV27 to TRBJ1-1; TRBD1 is a possible D gene (5 bases). Trimming pared 5 bases from V and 1 base from J, leaving 11 bases between. The CDR3 is made up of 14 amino acids. The germline V gene has CDR1 MNHEY and CDR2 SMNVEV (reference sequence). The CDR3 DNA reads as TGTGCCAGCAGTCCACCGGGGCGGAACACTGAAGCTTTCTTT. It is translated as CASSPPGRNTEAFF.

The chain employs TRBV15 and TRBJ1-5; the match to TRBD1 covers 8 bases. Germline trimming cut 0 bases from V and 6 bases from J; bases unmatched to any gene: 10. The germline V gene has CDR1 LNHNV and CDR2 YYDKDF (reference sequence). This CDR3 comprises 17 residues. The CDR3 is CATSRDQGARGIQPQHF. The CDR3 bases are TGTGCCACCAGCAGAGATCAGGGGGCGCGAGGGATTCAGCCCCAGCATTTT.

The rearrangement links TRBV6-1 to TRBJ1-2; D is uncertain. Germline assignment: CDR1 MNHNS and CDR2 SASEGT. The V end was cut by 10 bases, the J end by 4 bases, with 10 bases between. The CDR3 has 11 amino acids. The CDR3 here is CATTDGYGYTF. The DNA for the CDR3 is TGTGCCACGACGGACGGCTATGGCTACACCTTC.

The chain uses TRBV7-4 and TRBJ1-6; a weak D match, TRBD1 (6 bases). This CDR3 is 19 amino acids long. Trimming removed 1 base from V and 0 bases from J, with 16 bases in between. Germline CDR1 SGHVT, CDR2 SQSDAQ. CDR3: CASSLGGGRGLSYNSPLHF. The CDR3 DNA follows: TGTGCCAGCAGCTTAGGGGGTGGCAGGGGCCTCTCCTATAATTCACCCCTCCACTTT.

Regarding this clone: Distinct nucleotide sequences in the sample also encode this CDR3. The rearrangement joins TRBV19 to TRBJ1-5, with unresolved D. CDR3 size: 14 residues. V gave up 3 bases and J gave up 3 bases, with 9 bases separating them. CDR1 is LNHDA and CDR2 is SQIVND in the germline V gene (reference sequence). CDR3 bases: TGTGCCAGTAGTATTGGGAGAGCCAATCAGCCCCAGCATTTT. Its translation: CASSIGRANQPQHF.

The chain links TRBV7-6 to TRBJ2-7, with D perhaps TRBD1 (6 bases). V was pared by 5 bases and J by 2 bases, with 13 bases between. Germline CDR1 and CDR2: SGHVS and FNYEAQ. CDR3 length: 14 residues. DNA of the CDR3: TGTGCCAGCAGCCCCGAGGCAGGGGCCTACGAGCAGTACTTC. It translates to CASSPEAGAYEQYF.